This record concerns one T cell receptor beta chain sequence. Its cognate antigen is unknown. Assay used: immunoSEQ multiplex PCR; TCRdb lists only in-frame clones, some missing. In the table there are more than 20,000 clones, roughly 89% of which are singletons. The sample belongs to a study of graft-versus-host responses after intestinal transplantation. Overall study results and limits: GvH clones were found in recipient marrow; some appeared first in ileum or blood.

The CDR3 consists of 18 residues. The ends lost 3 bases at V and 0 bases at J; junction bases unmatched: 9. CDR1 is SGHTA and CDR2 is FQGNSA in the germline V gene. The input for sequencing was PBMCs, taken just over 64 days after intestinal transplantation. This chain uses TRBV7-2 with TRBJ2-3; 10 bases agree with TRBD2. This TCR was sampled from a human patient who received an intestinal transplant, so some T cells may come from the graft donor. The CDR3 sequence: CASSLIAGGLLSTDTQYF. CDR3 DNA sequence: TGTGCCAGCAGCTTGATAGCGGGGGGCCTCCTTAGCACAGATACGCAGTATTTT.